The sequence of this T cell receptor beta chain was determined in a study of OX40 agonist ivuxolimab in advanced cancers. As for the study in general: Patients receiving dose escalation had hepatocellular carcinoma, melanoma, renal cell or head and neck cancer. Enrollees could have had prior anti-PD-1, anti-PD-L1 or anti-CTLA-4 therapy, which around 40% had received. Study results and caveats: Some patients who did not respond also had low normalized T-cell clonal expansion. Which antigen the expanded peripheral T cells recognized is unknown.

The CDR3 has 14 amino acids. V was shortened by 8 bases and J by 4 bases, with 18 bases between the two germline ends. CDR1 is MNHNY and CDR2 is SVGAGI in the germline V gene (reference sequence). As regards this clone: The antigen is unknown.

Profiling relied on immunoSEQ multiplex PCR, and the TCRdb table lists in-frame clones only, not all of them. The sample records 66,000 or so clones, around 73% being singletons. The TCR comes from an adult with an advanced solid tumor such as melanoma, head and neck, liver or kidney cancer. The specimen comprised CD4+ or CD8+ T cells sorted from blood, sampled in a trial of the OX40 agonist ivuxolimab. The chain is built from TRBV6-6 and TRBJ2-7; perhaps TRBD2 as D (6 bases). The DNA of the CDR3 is TGTGCCAGCTCGAACCCGGGAGTGGATTACGAGCAGTACTTC. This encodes CASSNPGVDYEQYF.